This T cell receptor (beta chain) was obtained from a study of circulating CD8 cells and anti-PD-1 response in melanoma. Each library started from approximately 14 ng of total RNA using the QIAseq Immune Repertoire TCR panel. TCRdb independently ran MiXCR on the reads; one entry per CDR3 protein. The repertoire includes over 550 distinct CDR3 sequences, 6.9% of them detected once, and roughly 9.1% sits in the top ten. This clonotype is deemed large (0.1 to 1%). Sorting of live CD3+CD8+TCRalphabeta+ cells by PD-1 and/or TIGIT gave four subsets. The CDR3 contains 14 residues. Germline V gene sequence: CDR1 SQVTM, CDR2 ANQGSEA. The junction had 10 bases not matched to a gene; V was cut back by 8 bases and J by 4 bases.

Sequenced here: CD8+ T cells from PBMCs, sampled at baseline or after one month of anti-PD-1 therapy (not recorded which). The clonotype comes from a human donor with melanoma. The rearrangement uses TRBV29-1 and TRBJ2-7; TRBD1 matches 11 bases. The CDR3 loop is CSYSGGQGGYEQYF. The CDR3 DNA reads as TGCAGCTACTCAGGGGGACAGGGGGGATACGAGCAGTACTTC.